Listed here are 32 T cell receptor beta chains from one sample, sequenced in a study of blood T cell repertoires in COVID-19. Sequencing was performed with immunoSEQ multiplex PCR; in TCRdb, only in-frame clones are kept and a portion is missing. This sample has 150,000 to 200,000 clones, with around 76% found just once. The specimen sequenced was PBMCs or T cells enriched from blood (not recorded which). The origin of the receptors is a woman between 45 and 65 years old with acute COVID-19.

The chain employs TRBV7-2 and TRBJ1-2; D is perhaps TRBD1 (5 bases). Germline CDR1 SGHTA, CDR2 FQGNSA. Trimming shortened V by 0 bases and J by 4 bases, and 12 bases separated the two germline ends. The CDR3 sequence is 15 residues long. The CDR3 is CASSLAGQASYGYTF. In nucleotides, the CDR3 is TGTGCCAGCAGCTTAGCGGGGCAGGCCAGCTATGGCTACACCTTC.

This chain links TRBV7-9 with TRBJ2-1; D unclear. V was cut by 5 bases and J by 4 bases, with 12 bases left in between. Germline loops: CDR1 SEHNR, CDR2 FQNEAQ (reference sequence). The CDR3 spans 14 residues. CDR3 protein: CASSRVNIYNEQFF. CDR3 bases: TGTGCCAGCAGCCGAGTTAATATTTACAATGAGCAGTTCTTC.

The chain recombines TRBV11-2 with TRBJ1-1, with D tentatively TRBD1 (6 bases). Germline values: CDR1 SGHAT, CDR2 FQNNGV. The CDR3 length is 16 residues. The ends were cut back, 5 bases at V and 1 base at J, with 17 bases in the middle. CDR3 loop: CASSRNRAPGNTEAFF. The CDR3 nucleotides are TGTGCCAGCAGCCGAAACAGGGCTCCGGGGAACACTGAAGCTTTCTTT.

V and J are TRBV4-2 and TRBJ2-3; 9 bases are a match to TRBD2. Germline CDR1 reads LGHNA; CDR2 reads YNFKEQ. The CDR3 consists of 17 residues. Trimming at V came to 1 base and at J to 6 bases, leaving 11 bases not matched to a gene. CDR3: CASSQASGAGGGDTQYF. The CDR3 DNA sequence: TGTGCCAGCAGCCAAGCTTCAGGGGCGGGAGGGGGTGATACGCAGTATTTT.

The chain uses TRBV3-1 (or the pseudogene TRBV3-2) and TRBJ2-5, with 14 bases matching TRBD2. Unmatched junction bases numbered 5, after V lost 0 bases and J lost 5 bases. The CDR3 runs to 17 residues. From germline, CDR1 is LGHDT and CDR2 YNNKEL (reference sequence). CDR3: CASSQDVGLAGGETQYF. In DNA, the CDR3 is TGTGCCAGCAGCCAAGATGTCGGACTAGCGGGGGGTGAGACCCAGTACTTC.

This chain links TRBV29-1 with TRBJ2-5; TRBD2 matches at 14 bases. Germline CDR1 reads SQVTM; CDR2 reads ANQGSEA. V lost 4 bases, J lost 0 bases, and 10 bases stayed unmatched. The CDR3 is 18 amino acids. In DNA, the CDR3 is TGCAGCGTTGCTGGACTAGCGGGGGGAACAGAGTACCAAGAGACCCAGTACTTC. It specifies CSVAGLAGGTEYQETQYF.

The chain employs TRBV9 and TRBJ2-1; D is unresolved. The CDR3 runs to 14 residues. CDR1 and CDR2 (germline): SGDLS, YYNGEE. Trimming took off 0 bases at V and 3 bases at J, with 7 bases between the two ends. The CDR3 protein is CASSVDSYYNEQFF. CDR3 nucleotides: TGTGCCAGCAGCGTAGACTCGTACTACAATGAGCAGTTCTTC.

The genes are TRBV7-9 and TRBJ2-3; 15 bases match TRBD2. CDR1 SEHNR and CDR2 FQNEAQ come from the germline V gene (reference sequence). V was pared by 3 bases and J by 3 bases, with 4 bases of the junction left unmatched. This CDR3 has 17 amino acids. CDR3: CASSLGLAGGVTDTQYF. In nucleotides, the CDR3 is TGTGCCAGCAGCTTGGGACTAGCGGGGGGAGTAACAGATACGCAGTATTTT. The entire variable domain, with the rest obtained from reference TRBV7-9 and TRBJ2-3, is as follows: DTGVSQNPRHKITKRGQNVTFRCDPISEHNRLYWYRQTLGQGPEFLTYFQNEAQLEKSRLLSDRFSAERPKGSFSTLEIQRTEQGDSAMYLCASSLGLAGGVTDTQYFGPGTRLTVL.

The CDR3: CASADRGGGYGYTF. CDR3 bases: TGTGCCAGTGCGGACAGGGGCGGAGGCTATGGCTACACCTTC. The V gene is TRBV19, the J gene TRBJ1-2, with 9 bases matching TRBD1. Looked up from germline, CDR1 is LNHDA and CDR2 is SQIVND (reference sequence). The CDR3 extends over 14 amino acids. The V segment lost 8 bases and the J segment 4 bases; nucleotides outside the gene matches: 8.

The rearrangement links TRBV19 to TRBJ1-2; 10 bases are shared with TRBD1. The CDR3 sequence is 14 residues long. Trimming at V came to 3 bases and at J to 3 bases, leaving 1 base not matched to a gene. CDR1 and CDR2 (germline): LNHDA, SQIVND (reference sequence). The CDR3 DNA reads as TGTGCCAGTAGTATGGACAGGGGGTACTATGGCTACACCTTC. It translates to CASSMDRGYYGYTF.

V usage is TRBV6-2 or TRBV6-3 and J usage is TRBJ1-2; the match to TRBD1 covers 8 bases. Trimming cost V 5 bases and J 8 bases; bases outside gene matches: 13. The CDR3 is 15 residues long. Germline assignment: CDR1 MNHEY and CDR2 SVGEGT. The DNA of the CDR3 is TGTGCCAGCAGTCCCACAGGGGGGCCCGGCGGGGGCTACACCTTC. Its translation: CASSPTGGPGGGYTF.

This chain connects TRBV29-1 to TRBJ2-1; 8 nucleotides line up with TRBD2. The CDR3 spans 16 residues. V lost 1 base to trimming and J lost 4 bases; unmatched junction nucleotides: 9. CDR1 and CDR2 from the germline V gene are SQVTM and ANQGSEA. The CDR3 region has the DNA TGCAGCGTTGAAGGGTTAGCGGGGAGGAGATACAATGAGCAGTTCTTC. This encodes CSVEGLAGRRYNEQFF.

The V gene is TRBV6-4, the J gene TRBJ1-3, with D possibly TRBD1 on 5 matching bases. The germline V gene has CDR1 MRHNA and CDR2 SNTAGT. Trimming took 3 bases from V and 4 from J, leaving 13 bases between them. CDR3 length: 15 residues. The CDR3 nucleotides are TGTGCCAGCAGTGAATTCGCCGGGGGAGGAAACACCATATATTTT. Translation: CASSEFAGGGNTIYF.

J is TRBJ1-5 and V is TRBV6-5; no reliable D call. From germline, CDR1 is MNHEY and CDR2 SVGAGI. This CDR3 has 14 amino acids. V gave up 4 bases and J gave up 5 bases, with 12 bases separating them. Written as DNA, the CDR3 is TGTGCCAGCAGTTTCCGGACTGCCCATCAGCCCCAGCATTTT. Amino acids: CASSFRTAHQPQHF.

This sequence joins TRBV28 and TRBJ1-1; 10 nucleotides agree with TRBD1. Germline trimming cut 3 bases from V and 1 base from J; bases unmatched to any gene: 8. CDR3 length equals 17 residues. Germline V gives CDR1 MDHEN, CDR2 SYDVKM. DNA for the CDR3: TGTGCCAGCAGTTTGGGCTCCTGGACAGGGGGGAACACTGAAGCTTTCTTT. Encoded protein: CASSLGSWTGGNTEAFF.

The chain carries TRBV10-2 and TRBJ1-5; 7 bases match TRBD1. V was clipped by 7 bases and J by 5 bases; unmatched bases: 5. In germline, CDR1 is WSHSY, CDR2 SAAADI. This CDR3 spans 13 amino acids. In DNA, the CDR3 is TGCGCCAGCACCGACAGGGCGGATCAGCCCCAGCATTTT. It yields the protein CASTDRADQPQHF.

The chain employs TRBV25-1 and TRBJ1-2; 9 bases are a match to TRBD1. CDR1 is MGHDK, CDR2 SYGVNS, per germline. The CDR3 loop spans 18 amino acids. V was pared by 3 bases and J by 1 base, with 12 bases of the junction left unmatched. CDR3 residues: CASSDLPSGTGYNYGYTF. CDR3 sequence (DNA): TGTGCCAGCAGTGATCTCCCTTCCGGGACAGGGTATAACTATGGCTACACCTTC.

The chain employs TRBV5-1 and TRBJ1-4; D uncertain. V was pared by 4 bases and J by 7 bases, with 14 bases between. The germline V gene encodes CDR1 SGHRS and CDR2 YFSETQ. The CDR3 covers 14 residues. This CDR3 reads CASSPEARGEKLFF. The CDR3 region has the DNA TGCGCCAGCAGCCCTGAAGCCCGGGGTGAAAAACTGTTTTTT.

This chain joins TRBV28 and TRBJ1-3; tentative D call: TRBD1 (5 bases). Germline CDR1 and CDR2: MDHEN and SYDVKM. Trimming pared 4 bases from V and 4 bases from J, leaving 8 bases between. The CDR3 has 13 amino acids. DNA for the CDR3: TGTGCCAGCAGTTCTGGGGCGGGAAACACCATATATTTT. Translating gives CASSSGAGNTIYF.

The chain carries TRBV23-1 and TRBJ2-1; 9 bases match TRBD1. TRBV23-1 is classed as an ORF, of uncertain function. V lost 0 bases to trimming and J lost 5 bases; unmatched junction nucleotides: 23. The CDR3 is 22 residues long. The CDR3 region is CASSQSGPYRTGEVEVDNEQFF. Here the CDR3 DNA reads TGCGCCAGCAGTCAATCAGGCCCCTATAGGACAGGGGAAGTTGAAGTGGACAATGAGCAGTTCTTC.

This clone was seen only once. The genes are TRBV11-2 and TRBJ1-4; 10 bases map to TRBD1. Germline lookup yields CDR1 SGHAT and CDR2 FQNNGV. The CDR3 extends over 16 amino acids. V lost 5 bases and J lost 1; bases outside the gene matches: 4. CDR3 in amino acids: CASSRGTGVTNEKLFF. DNA of the CDR3: TGTGCCAGCAGCCGGGGGACAGGGGTAACTAATGAAAAACTGTTTTTT.

The rearrangement links TRBV27 to TRBJ1-2; the D gene is possibly TRBD1 (5 bases). V lost 8 bases and J 4 bases, leaving 14 bases between the germline ends. Looked up from germline, CDR1 is MNHEY and CDR2 is SMNVEV (reference sequence). The CDR3 is 13 amino acids. CDR3 sequence reads: CASALGVGYGYTF. CDR3 in DNA: TGTGCCAGCGCCTTAGGGGTCGGCTATGGCTACACCTTC.

This clone came up a few times. This chain uses TRBV5-1 with TRBJ2-5, with D maybe TRBD1 (6 bases). The CDR3 has 15 amino acids. The germline gives CDR1 SGHRS, CDR2 YFSETQ. Deletions cut 0 bases from V and 1 base from J, with 10 bases between. The CDR3 sequence is CASSLVLGAQETQYF. CDR3 nucleotide sequence: TGCGCCAGCAGCTTGGTCCTGGGGGCCCAAGAGACCCAGTACTTC.

This chain joins TRBV5-6 and TRBJ1-3; D is perhaps TRBD1 (6 bases). The V end lost 2 bases, the J end lost 4 bases, and 10 bases lay between the germline ends. The CDR3 loop spans 14 amino acids. Germline CDR1 reads SGHDT; CDR2 reads YYEEEE. The CDR3 is CASSFQDRGNTIYF. The CDR3 DNA reads TGTGCCAGCAGCTTCCAGGACAGAGGAAACACCATATATTTT.

The chain links TRBV7-2 to TRBJ1-1; D is undetermined. CDR1 SGHTA and CDR2 FQGNSA come from the germline V gene. Trimming left V 1 base short and J 0 bases short, with 12 bases between. The CDR3 loop spans 16 amino acids. DNA for the CDR3: TGTGCCAGCAGCTTAGGTTTGCGGGGATTGAACACTGAAGCTTTCTTT. Its protein product is CASSLGLRGLNTEAFF.

This clone was detected once. The chain recombines TRBV4-1 with TRBJ1-3; 8 bases agree with TRBD1. The CDR3 is made up of 15 amino acids. The V gene's germline CDR1 is MGHRA and CDR2 YSYEKL. With V trimmed by 3 bases and J by 4 bases, 5 bases remained unmatched. CDR3 sequence reads: CASSQGGTGGNTIYF. The CDR3 coding sequence is TGCGCCAGCAGCCAGGGGGGGACAGGAGGAAACACCATATATTTT.

The chain has TRBV3-1 (or the pseudogene TRBV3-2) and TRBJ2-3, with D perhaps matching TRBD2 (6 bases). Germline V gives CDR1 LGHDT, CDR2 YNNKEL (reference sequence). V lost 7 bases to trimming and J lost 4 bases, with 15 bases between them. This CDR3 contains 14 residues. In nucleotides, the CDR3 is TGTGCCAGCACCGGTCGTGGGGGGTCAGATACGCAGTATTTT. This gives the protein CASTGRGGSDTQYF.

The chain combines TRBV7-8 with TRBJ1-6; 8 nucleotides line up with TRBD1. After removal of 6 bases from V and 8 bases from J, the junction contained 6 bases not matched to a gene. The CDR3 loop spans 14 amino acids. Germline V lookup: CDR1 SGHVS, CDR2 FQNEAQ. The CDR3 region is CASRWTGLDSPLHF. DNA of the CDR3: TGTGCCAGCAGGTGGACAGGGTTAGATTCACCCCTCCACTTT.

V gene TRBV7-2 combines with J gene TRBJ1-1; possibly TRBD1 for D (5 bases). Germline V gene lookup returns CDR1 SGHTA and CDR2 FQGNSA. The CDR3 is made up of 15 amino acids. Deletions cut 1 base from V and 1 base from J, with 10 bases between. CDR3 sequence: CASSLVHGGNTEAFF. The CDR3 nucleotides read TGTGCCAGCAGCTTAGTCCACGGGGGGAACACTGAAGCTTTCTTT.

The V call is TRBV4-3, the J call TRBJ1-6; D gene unclear. With 0 bases removed from V and 10 bases from J, the gap between germline ends came to 7 bases. This CDR3 region has 13 residues. Per the germline V gene, CDR1 is LGHNA and CDR2 is YSLEER. CDR3 region: CASSQEGESPLHF. The CDR3 DNA follows: TGCGCCAGCAGCCAAGAGGGAGAATCACCCCTCCACTTT.

The rearrangement joins TRBV28 to TRBJ1-3; tentatively, D is TRBD1 (6 bases). Trimming removed 5 bases at V and 4 bases at J, with 12 bases between. Per the germline V gene, CDR1 is MDHEN and CDR2 is SYDVKM. The CDR3 consists of 14 residues. The CDR3 bases are TGTGCCAGCAGTCCTTTGCAGGGGGGAAACACCATATATTTT. This encodes CASSPLQGGNTIYF.

The chain couples TRBV6-2 or TRBV6-3 to TRBJ1-5, with 10 bases fitting TRBD1. In germline, CDR1 is MNHEY, CDR2 SVGEGT. The CDR3 consists of 14 residues. Trimming cost V 5 bases and J 7 bases; bases outside gene matches: 5. CDR3 in amino acids: CASSQGQGLQPQHF. The CDR3 DNA follows: TGTGCCAGCAGTCAGGGACAGGGGTTGCAGCCCCAGCATTTT.